A selection of T cell receptor beta chains follows, all from one sample in a study of cytomegalovirus exposure and HLA in healthy donors. Measured with immunoSEQ multiplex PCR; TCRdb has only the in-frame clones, and not every one. The data show 150,000 to 180,000 clones, 80% seen once. What was sequenced was PBMCs. The receptors shown here come from a man between 25 and 39 years old in good health and CMV-seropositive. Each CDR3 is given with its conserved first and last residue. Each record gives: V gene, J gene, CDR3 protein.

v_gene: TRBV4-2
j_gene: TRBJ2-3
CDR3aa: CASSQSGLARGYTQYF

v_gene: TRBV13
j_gene: TRBJ2-3
CDR3aa: CASSSTDTDTQYF

v_gene: TRBV27
j_gene: TRBJ2-2
CDR3aa: CASSFTGGYTGELFF

v_gene: TRBV19
j_gene: TRBJ2-3
CDR3aa: CASNERSTDTQYF

v_gene: TRBV6-1
j_gene: TRBJ1-1
CDR3aa: CASSGGQGWTEAFF

v_gene: TRBV6-1
j_gene: TRBJ1-1
CDR3aa: CASRIGGGLEAFF

v_gene: TRBV28
j_gene: TRBJ1-2
CDR3aa: CASRTTGGFYGYTF

v_gene: TRBV9
j_gene: TRBJ2-7
CDR3aa: CASSVGPGSYEQYF

v_gene: TRBV29-1
j_gene: TRBJ2-1
CDR3aa: CSVHGLAGSYGAYYNEQFF

v_gene: TRBV2
j_gene: TRBJ2-2
CDR3aa: CASSEETGGTGELFF

v_gene: TRBV30
j_gene: TRBJ1-4
CDR3aa: CACSRGWGEKLFF

v_gene: TRBV9
j_gene: TRBJ2-5
CDR3aa: CASSHRTGTGQETQYF

v_gene: TRBV5-1
j_gene: .
CDR3aa: CASSSRGGANEQYF

v_gene: TRBV2
j_gene: TRBJ1-5
CDR3aa: CASRGGGAGQPQHF

v_gene: TRBV4-2
j_gene: TRBJ2-7
CDR3aa: CASSQDSGQGAGF

v_gene: TRBV29-1
j_gene: TRBJ2-7
CDR3aa: CSVVPLTGTGGYEQYF

v_gene: TRBV12-5
j_gene: TRBJ2-1
CDR3aa: CASGGFSGRAVGYNEQFF

v_gene: TRBV18
j_gene: TRBJ2-5
CDR3aa: CASSPPGTSGSGETQYF

v_gene: TRBV11-2
j_gene: TRBJ2-7
CDR3aa: CASSLGRSDEQYF

v_gene: TRBV6-5
j_gene: TRBJ1-1
CDR3aa: CASSYSNSEAFF

v_gene: TRBV7-2
j_gene: TRBJ2-5
CDR3aa: CASSLVGTGGSKGSQYF

v_gene: TRBV27
j_gene: TRBJ1-1
CDR3aa: CASSRDRANTEAFF

v_gene: TRBV5-1
j_gene: TRBJ2-3
CDR3aa: CASSLAPPTGTWADTQYF

v_gene: TRBV6-6
j_gene: TRBJ2-7
CDR3aa: CASSYERSYEQYF

v_gene: TRBV28
j_gene: TRBJ1-1
CDR3aa: CASSSPGQGMNTEAFF

v_gene: TRBV29-1
j_gene: TRBJ2-7
CDR3aa: CSVETGATYEQYF

v_gene: TRBV6-5
j_gene: TRBJ2-3
CDR3aa: CASSLAGGDTQYF

v_gene: TRBV7-2
j_gene: TRBJ2-7
CDR3aa: CASSTRRPPGNEQYF

v_gene: TRBV27
j_gene: TRBJ2-5
CDR3aa: CASSLSLALGETQYF

v_gene: TRBV11-2
j_gene: TRBJ2-3
CDR3aa: CASSFSPSGSGDTQYF

v_gene: TRBV19
j_gene: TRBJ1-5
CDR3aa: CASSISGEKGQPQHF

v_gene: TRBV6-5
j_gene: TRBJ1-2
CDR3aa: CASSPTRTGAYGYTF

v_gene: TRBV28
j_gene: TRBJ1-1
CDR3aa: CASSTQGVIEAFF

v_gene: TRBV6-5
j_gene: TRBJ2-1
CDR3aa: CASSYASSGDNEQFF

v_gene: TRBV5-4
j_gene: TRBJ2-3
CDR3aa: CASSFVSESTDTQYF

v_gene: TRBV21-1
j_gene: TRBJ1-4
CDR3aa: CASSRVCGEKLFF

v_gene: TRBV6-5
j_gene: TRBJ2-7
CDR3aa: CASSYTTSGKVQQYF

v_gene: TRBV28
j_gene: TRBJ2-3
CDR3aa: CASSSTGTAVGTQYF

v_gene: TRBV7-8
j_gene: TRBJ2-6
CDR3aa: CASSPGQRIKSGANVLTF

v_gene: TRBV19
j_gene: TRBJ2-1
CDR3aa: CASSNGAGLDSFGEQFF

v_gene: TRBV25-1
j_gene: TRBJ2-5
CDR3aa: CASSRTGEETQYF

v_gene: TRBV6-5
j_gene: TRBJ2-7
CDR3aa: CASSYSGGWYEQYF